This T cell receptor beta chain was observed in a study of cytomegalovirus exposure and HLA in healthy donors. The study's findings and limits: Fewer than 200 TCR beta chains were listed as cytomegalovirus-associated. It is likely that the observed cluster of highly shared sequence variants was a sequencing artifact.

Concerning this clone: Antigen specificity is unknown.

The CDR3 is 16 amino acids. Germline lookup yields CDR1 SGDLS and CDR2 YYNGEE. With 3 bases removed from V and 0 bases from J, the gap between germline ends came to 14 bases. A multiplex PCR was run with 60 Vbeta primers and 13 Jbeta primers. Produced via immunoSEQ multiplex PCR; TCRdb's table is partial and in-frame only. The sample shows approximately 150,000 clones, 65% to 90% of them seen only once. Sequencing was done on a sample of PBMCs. This chain uses TRBV9 with TRBJ2-3; D is unresolved. The receptor was isolated from a woman between 25 and 40 years old in good health and CMV-seronegative. The CDR3 DNA reads as TGTGCCAGCAGCGCGAGGATGTCAACTAGCACAGATACGCAGTATTTT. It specifies CASSARMSTSTDTQYF.